Detailed here is one T cell receptor (beta chain). This CDR3 is built from 19 residues. Trimming cost V 7 bases and J 8 bases; bases outside gene matches: 24. Germline loops: CDR1 MNHEY, CDR2 SVGEGT. Using MiXCR, TCRdb re-called clones from the PCR reads. The repertoire holds 55,000 or so clones, with more than 15% as singletons. This sample stems from a study of metastatic and nonmetastatic thyroid tumors. Each patient went into thyroid surgery without having received any treatment. This TCR derives from a female donor with papillary thyroid cancer or a benign thyroid nodule (not recorded which). Some clones in this sample may be carry-over from other donors' samples. The sequenced sample consisted of blood. The V call is TRBV6-2 or TRBV6-3, the J call TRBJ2-1, with 9 positions matching TRBD2. For the CDR3, the DNA is TGTGCCAGCAAGCCATGGGGGTGGGGTAGCGGGAGACATGGCTATGAGCAGTTCTTC. Encoded protein: CASKPWGWGSGRHGYEQFF.